This entry describes one T cell receptor beta chain. Original analysis: It was from reference gene primer amplification that nucleated cell counts were estimated. Repertoires were generated with immunoSEQ multiplex PCR, while TCRdb's copy carries only in-frame clones and drops some. The V and J calls and clone size are taken from that table; D and trimming were inferred from the DNA. The sample consists of about 110,000 clones, about 80% of them appearing once. This entry comes from a study of blood T cell repertoires in COVID-19. Background on the study: The study drew acute and convalescent COVID-19 samples from the United States, Italy and Spain.

V lost 0 bases to trimming and J lost 4 bases, with 15 bases between them. CDR1 is KGHSH, CDR2 LQKENI, per germline. This CDR3 is 16 amino acids long. Sequenced sample: peripheral blood. This chain connects TRBV18 to TRBJ1-1; D not resolved. The clonotype originates from a woman aged 65 to 85 with acute or convalescent COVID-19. The DNA of the CDR3 is TGTGCCAGCTCACCACCGGGGAGTGGCAGCAGCACTGAAGCTTTCTTT. It codes for CASSPPGSGSSTEAFF.